This T cell receptor beta chain was documented in a study of blood T cell repertoires in COVID-19. CDR3 length equals 13 residues. Germline loops: CDR1 GTSNPN, CDR2 SVGIG (reference sequence). V lost 0 bases and J lost 13; bases outside the gene matches: 9. The assay was immunoSEQ multiplex PCR, and TCRdb's table has in-frame clones only and misses some. The sample consists of about 140,000 clones, around nine tenths of them appearing once. This sequence originates from a woman aged 45-65 years with active or convalescent COVID-19. Input material: peripheral blood. The chain uses TRBV30 and TRBJ1-5, with 7 bases matching TRBD1. The CDR3 region is CAWSVSRTGQQHF. In DNA form, the CDR3 reads TGTGCCTGGAGTGTATCCCGGACAGGTCAACAGCATTTT.